What follows are 9 T cell receptor beta chains derived from one specimen sequenced in a study of T cell responses to AZD1222 COVID-19 vaccine. Here immunoSEQ multiplex PCR was the method, and the copy in TCRdb shows in-frame clones only, minus some. The sample consists of around 250,000 clones, 85% to 95% of them appearing once. The sample here was peripheral blood, taken on day 0 of AZD1222 vaccination. All receptors come from an adult in good health.

This chain connects TRBV5-5 to TRBJ2-1, with TRBD1 matching 9 bases. V lost 3 bases, J lost 1 base, and 2 bases stayed unmatched. The CDR3 sequence is 15 residues long. Per germline, CDR1 SGHKS and CDR2 YYEKEE (reference sequence). The CDR3 DNA reads TGTGCCAGCAGCTGGGGACAGGGTTCCTACAATGAGCAGTTCTTC. Its translation: CASSWGQGSYNEQFF.

J is TRBJ2-3 and V is TRBV18, with 8 bases aligning to TRBD2. CDR1 KGHSH and CDR2 LQKENI come from the germline V gene. With 5 bases clipped from V and 0 bases from J, the junction kept 4 bases outside the gene matches. The CDR3 sequence is 15 residues long. In DNA, the CDR3 is TGTGCCAGCTCAGCGACGGGGGGGAGCACAGATACGCAGTATTTT. It specifies CASSATGGSTDTQYF.

The rearrangement joins TRBV3-1 (or the pseudogene TRBV3-2) to TRBJ2-7; D might be TRBD1 (5 bases). The V end was cut by 3 bases, the J end by 3 bases, with 12 bases between. The CDR3 is 14 residues long. CDR1 is LGHDT and CDR2 is YNNKEL in the germline V gene (reference sequence). The CDR3 sequence is CASSQTERGYEQYF. CDR3 DNA sequence: TGTGCCAGCAGCCAGACCGAAAGGGGCTACGAGCAGTACTTC.

The V and J genes are TRBV24-1 and TRBJ1-2, with 7 positions matching TRBD1. Germline V gene lookup returns CDR1 KGHDR and CDR2 SFDVKD. Trimming took 4 bases from V and 7 from J; bases not matched to a gene: 5. CDR3 length equals 13 residues. CDR3 DNA sequence: TGTGCCACCAGTGAGCCGACAGGGAGTGGCTACACCTTC. This encodes CATSEPTGSGYTF.

This rearrangement joins TRBV11-2 to TRBJ2-2; 8 nucleotides line up with TRBD2. CDR1 and CDR2 from the germline V gene are SGHAT and FQNNGV. The junction had 7 bases not matched to a gene; V was cut back by 3 bases and J by 7 bases. CDR3 length equals 15 residues. CDR3 region: CASSFAGGSGGELFF. In DNA form, the CDR3 reads TGTGCCAGCAGCTTTGCGGGGGGCTCTGGCGGGGAGCTGTTTTTT.

The chain employs TRBV7-8 and TRBJ1-4; weak D call: TRBD1 (6 bases). The germline V gene has CDR1 SGHVS and CDR2 FQNEAQ. With 4 bases removed from V and 7 bases from J, the gap between germline ends came to 10 bases. This CDR3 is 13 amino acids long. Written as DNA, the CDR3 is TGTGCCAGCAGCTGGGGGGGCACTGAAAAACTGTTTTTT. Protein sequence: CASSWGGTEKLFF.

This chain connects TRBV28 to TRBJ1-2; possibly TRBD1 for D (6 bases). Germline values: CDR1 MDHEN, CDR2 SYDVKM. The ends were cut back, 8 bases at V and 8 bases at J, with 21 bases in the middle. This CDR3 region has 14 residues. The CDR3 spells CASQYREFVPGYTF. The DNA of the CDR3 is TGTGCCAGCCAGTACAGGGAATTCGTGCCCGGCTACACCTTC.

The chain combines TRBV5-1 with TRBJ2-2, with D perhaps TRBD1 (5 bases). V was trimmed by 3 bases and J by 1 base, leaving 7 bases between them. Germline-derived CDR1 and CDR2 are SGHRS and YFSETQ. This CDR3 comprises 14 residues. This CDR3 reads CASSSTVNTGELFF. The CDR3 nucleotides are TGCGCCAGCAGCTCGACAGTGAACACCGGGGAGCTGTTTTTT.

V gene TRBV18 combines with J gene TRBJ2-4; a possible D gene is TRBD2 (6 bases). V lost 6 bases and J 0 bases, leaving 9 bases between the germline ends. The CDR3 is 14 amino acids. CDR1 is KGHSH and CDR2 is LQKENI in the germline V gene. For the CDR3, the DNA is TGTGCCAGCTCCGCGGGGCAAGCCAAAAACATTCAGTACTTC. This sequence encodes CASSAGQAKNIQYF.